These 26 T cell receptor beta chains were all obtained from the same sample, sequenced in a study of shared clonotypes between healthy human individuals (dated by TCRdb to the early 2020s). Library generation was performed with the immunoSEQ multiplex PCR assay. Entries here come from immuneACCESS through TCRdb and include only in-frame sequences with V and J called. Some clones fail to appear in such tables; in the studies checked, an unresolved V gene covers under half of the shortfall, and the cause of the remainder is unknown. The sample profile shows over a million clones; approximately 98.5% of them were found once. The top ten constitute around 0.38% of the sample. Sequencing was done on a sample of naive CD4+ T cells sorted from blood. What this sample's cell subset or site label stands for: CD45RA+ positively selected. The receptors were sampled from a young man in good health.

The CDR3 nucleotides read TGTGCCAGCTCAACCGGACACCAGGAGGCCCAGCATTTT. Protein: CASSTGHQEAQHF. This chain connects TRBV18 to TRBJ1-5; possibly TRBD1 for D (5 bases). The V gene's germline CDR1 is KGHSH and CDR2 LQKENI. CDR3 length equals 13 residues. V lost 5 bases to trimming and J lost 11 bases, with 16 bases between them.

The CDR3 nucleotides are TGTGCCGCCTATCGACCGGGTCGGGAGGGCAAAGACACTGAAGCTTTCTTT. Protein sequence: CAAYRPGREGKDTEAFF. The chain joins TRBV5-4 to TRBJ1-1, with unresolved D. The CDR3 contains 17 residues. Trimming took off 10 bases at V and 3 bases at J, with 28 bases between the two ends. Germline CDR1 is SGHNT and CDR2 is YYREEE (reference sequence).

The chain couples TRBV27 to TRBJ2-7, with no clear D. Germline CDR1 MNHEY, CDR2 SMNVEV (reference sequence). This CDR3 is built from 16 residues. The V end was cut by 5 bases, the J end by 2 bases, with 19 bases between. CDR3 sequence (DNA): TGTGCCAGCAGTCTGAGTCGAGGCGCACCAACCTACGAGCAGTACTTC. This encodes CASSLSRGAPTYEQYF.

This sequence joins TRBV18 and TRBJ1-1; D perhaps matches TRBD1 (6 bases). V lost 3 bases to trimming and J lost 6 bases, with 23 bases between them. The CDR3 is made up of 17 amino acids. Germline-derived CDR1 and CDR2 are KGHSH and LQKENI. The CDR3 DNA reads TGTGCCAGCTCACCGAGCGGCCAGGGGAAGGGAAGAGCTGAAGCTTTCTTT. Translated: CASSPSGQGKGRAEAFF.

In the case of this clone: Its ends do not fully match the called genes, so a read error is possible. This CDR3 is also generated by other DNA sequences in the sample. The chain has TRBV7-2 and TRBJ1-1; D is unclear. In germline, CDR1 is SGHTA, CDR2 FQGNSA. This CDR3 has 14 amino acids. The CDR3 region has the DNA TGCGCCAGCAGCCGCACGGAGTTGAACACTGAAGCTTTCTTT. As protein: CASSRTELNTEAFF.

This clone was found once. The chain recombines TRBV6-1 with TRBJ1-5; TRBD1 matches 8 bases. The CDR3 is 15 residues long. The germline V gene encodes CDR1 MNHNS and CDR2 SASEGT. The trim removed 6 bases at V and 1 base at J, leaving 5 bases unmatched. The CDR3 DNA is TGTGCCAGCAGATTAGACAGGGGAAGCAATCAGCCCCAGCATTTT. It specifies CASRLDRGSNQPQHF.

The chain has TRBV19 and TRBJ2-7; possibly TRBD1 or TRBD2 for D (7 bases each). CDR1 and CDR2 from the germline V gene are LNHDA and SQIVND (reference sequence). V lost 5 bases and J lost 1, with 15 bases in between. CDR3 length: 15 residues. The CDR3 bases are TGTGCCAGTAGTGTGAGCGGGACAGCATCCTACGAGCAGTACTTC. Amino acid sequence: CASSVSGTASYEQYF. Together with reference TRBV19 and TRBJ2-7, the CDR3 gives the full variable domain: DGGITQSPKYLFRKEGQNVTLSCEQNLNHDAMYWYRQDPGQGLRLIYYSQIVNDFQKGDIAEGYSVSREKKESFPLTVTSAQKNPTAFYLCASSVSGTASYEQYFGPGTRLTVT.

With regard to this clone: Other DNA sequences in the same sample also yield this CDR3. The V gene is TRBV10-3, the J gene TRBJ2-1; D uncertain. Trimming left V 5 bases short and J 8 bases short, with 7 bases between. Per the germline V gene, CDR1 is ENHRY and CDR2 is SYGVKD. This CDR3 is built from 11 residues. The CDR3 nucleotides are TGTGCCATCAGTCCGAAGGATGAGCAGTTCTTC. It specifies CAISPKDEQFF.

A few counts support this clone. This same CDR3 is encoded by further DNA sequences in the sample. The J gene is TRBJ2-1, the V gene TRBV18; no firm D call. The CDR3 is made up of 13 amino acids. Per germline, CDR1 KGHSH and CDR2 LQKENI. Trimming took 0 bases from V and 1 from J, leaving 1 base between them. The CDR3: CASSPPSYNEQFF. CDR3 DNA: TGTGCCAGCTCACCACCTTCCTACAATGAGCAGTTCTTC.

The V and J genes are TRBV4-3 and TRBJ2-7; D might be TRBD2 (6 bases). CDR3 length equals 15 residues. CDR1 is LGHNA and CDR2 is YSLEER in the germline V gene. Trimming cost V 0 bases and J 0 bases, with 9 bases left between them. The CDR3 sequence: CASSQDERVSYEQYF. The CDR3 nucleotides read TGCGCCAGCAGCCAAGATGAGCGGGTCTCCTACGAGCAGTACTTC.

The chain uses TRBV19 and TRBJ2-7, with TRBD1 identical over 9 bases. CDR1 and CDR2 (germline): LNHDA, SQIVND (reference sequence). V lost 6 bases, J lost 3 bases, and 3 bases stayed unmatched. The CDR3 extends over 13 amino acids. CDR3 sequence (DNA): TGTGCCAGTAGCGGGACAGGGAACTACGAGCAGTACTTC. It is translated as CASSGTGNYEQYF.

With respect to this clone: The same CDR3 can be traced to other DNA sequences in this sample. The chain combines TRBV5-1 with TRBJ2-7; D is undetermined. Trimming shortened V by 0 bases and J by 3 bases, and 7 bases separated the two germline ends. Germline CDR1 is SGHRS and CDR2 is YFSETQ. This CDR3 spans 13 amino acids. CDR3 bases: TGCGCCAGCAGCTTGGTTCTCAACTACGAGCAGTACTTC. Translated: CASSLVLNYEQYF.

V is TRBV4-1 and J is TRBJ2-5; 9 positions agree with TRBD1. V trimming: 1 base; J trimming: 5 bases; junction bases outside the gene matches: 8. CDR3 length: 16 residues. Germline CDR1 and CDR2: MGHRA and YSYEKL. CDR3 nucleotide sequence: TGCGCCAGCAGCCAAGGACAGGGGGTCGGTGGGGAGACCCAGTACTTC. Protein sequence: CASSQGQGVGGETQYF.

The CDR3 spells CASSLDRPGIYEQYF. CDR3 bases: TGTGCCAGCAGCTTGGACAGGCCGGGGATCTACGAGCAGTACTTC. J is TRBJ2-7 and V is TRBV5-4, with D perhaps matching TRBD1 or TRBD2 (5 bases each). The CDR3 consists of 15 residues. Germline assignment: CDR1 SGHNT and CDR2 YYREEE (reference sequence). Trimming took 0 bases from V and 3 from J, leaving 13 bases between them.

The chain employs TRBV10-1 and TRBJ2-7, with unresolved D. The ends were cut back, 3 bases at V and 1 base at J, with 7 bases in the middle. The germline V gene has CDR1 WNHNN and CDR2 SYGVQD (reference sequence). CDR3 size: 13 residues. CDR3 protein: CASSDTFSYEQYF. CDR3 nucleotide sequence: TGCGCCAGCAGTGACACGTTTTCCTACGAGCAGTACTTC.

DNA for the CDR3: TGTGCCAGCAGGGGACCGTACAGGGATGCCTACGAGCAGTACTTC. It encodes CASRGPYRDAYEQYF. The chain links TRBV7-9 to TRBJ2-7; D may be TRBD1 (6 bases). This CDR3 comprises 15 residues. The germline V and J ends were trimmed by 6 bases and 2 bases, with 17 bases remaining between them. Per germline, CDR1 SEHNR and CDR2 FQNEAQ (reference sequence).

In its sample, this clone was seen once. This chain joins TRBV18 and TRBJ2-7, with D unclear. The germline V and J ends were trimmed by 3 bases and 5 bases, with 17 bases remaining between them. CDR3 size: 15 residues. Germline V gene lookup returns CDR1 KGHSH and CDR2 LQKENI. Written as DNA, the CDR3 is TGTGCCAGCTCACCGCCAGACCGGGTGAAAGACGAGCAGTACTTC. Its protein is CASSPPDRVKDEQYF. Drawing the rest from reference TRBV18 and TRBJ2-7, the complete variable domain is NAGVMQNPRHLVRRRGQEARLRCSPMKGHSHVYWYRQLPEEGLKFMVYLQKENIIDESGMPKERFSAEFPKEGPSILRIQQVVRGDSAAYFCASSPPDRVKDEQYFGPGTRLTVT.

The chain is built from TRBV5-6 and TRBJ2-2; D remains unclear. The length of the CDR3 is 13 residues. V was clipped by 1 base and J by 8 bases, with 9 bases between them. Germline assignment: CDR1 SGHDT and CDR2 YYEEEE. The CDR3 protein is CASSLLWPGELFF. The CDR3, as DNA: TGTGCCAGCAGCTTGCTATGGCCGGGGGAGCTGTTTTTT.

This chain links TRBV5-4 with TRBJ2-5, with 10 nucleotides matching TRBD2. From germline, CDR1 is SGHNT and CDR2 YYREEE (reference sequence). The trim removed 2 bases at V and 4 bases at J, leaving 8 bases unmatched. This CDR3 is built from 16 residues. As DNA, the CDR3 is TGTGCCAGCAGCTTTTCTAGCGGGAGTGTTGCAGAGACCCAGTACTTC. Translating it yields CASSFSSGSVAETQYF.

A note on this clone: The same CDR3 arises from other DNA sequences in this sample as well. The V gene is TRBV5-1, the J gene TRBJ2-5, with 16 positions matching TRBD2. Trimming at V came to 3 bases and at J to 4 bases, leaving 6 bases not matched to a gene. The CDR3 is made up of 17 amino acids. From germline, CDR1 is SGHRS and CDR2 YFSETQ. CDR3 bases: TGCGCCAGCAGCTCGGGACTAGCGGGAGGGCCGGGAGAGACCCAGTACTTC. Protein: CASSSGLAGGPGETQYF.

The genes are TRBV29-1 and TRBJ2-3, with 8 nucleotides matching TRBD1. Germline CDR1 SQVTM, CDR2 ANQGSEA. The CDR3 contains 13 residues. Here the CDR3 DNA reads TGCGGGTCGGACAGGGTGGTTGGAGATACGCAGTATTTT. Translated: CGSDRVVGDTQYF.

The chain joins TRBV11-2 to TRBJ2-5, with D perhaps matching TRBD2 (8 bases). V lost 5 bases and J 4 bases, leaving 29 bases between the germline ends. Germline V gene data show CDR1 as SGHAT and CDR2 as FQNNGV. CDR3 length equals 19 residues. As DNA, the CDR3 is TGTGCCAGCAGCCCACACGTCGCCGTAGCGGGGACAGCCCGAGAGACCCAGTACTTC. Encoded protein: CASSPHVAVAGTARETQYF.

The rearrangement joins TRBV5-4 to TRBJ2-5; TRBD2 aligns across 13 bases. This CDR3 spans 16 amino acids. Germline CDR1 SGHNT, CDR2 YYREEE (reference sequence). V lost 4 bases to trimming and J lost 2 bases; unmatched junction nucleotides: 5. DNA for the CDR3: TGTGCCAGCAGCCTCCGGACTAGCGGGAGACAAGAGACCCAGTACTTC. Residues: CASSLRTSGRQETQYF.

CDR3: CAWSFGLAGNEQYF. CDR3 bases: TGTGCCTGGAGTTTTGGACTAGCGGGCAACGAGCAGTACTTC. The V gene is TRBV30, the J gene TRBJ2-7, with 11 nucleotides matching TRBD2. The germline V gene has CDR1 GTSNPN and CDR2 SVGIG (reference sequence). Unmatched junction bases numbered 5, after V lost 2 bases and J lost 5 bases. The CDR3 spans 14 residues.

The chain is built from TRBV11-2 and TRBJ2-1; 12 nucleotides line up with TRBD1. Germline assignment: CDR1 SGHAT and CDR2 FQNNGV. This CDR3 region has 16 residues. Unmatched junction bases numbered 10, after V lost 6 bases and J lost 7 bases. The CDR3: CASRIYPGQGANEQFF. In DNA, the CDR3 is TGTGCCAGCAGGATTTATCCGGGACAGGGGGCGAATGAGCAGTTCTTC.

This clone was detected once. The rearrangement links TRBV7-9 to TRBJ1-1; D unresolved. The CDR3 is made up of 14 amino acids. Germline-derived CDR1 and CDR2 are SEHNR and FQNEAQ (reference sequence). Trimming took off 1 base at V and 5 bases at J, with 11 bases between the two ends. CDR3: CASSLVGVGTEAFF. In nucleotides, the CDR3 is TGTGCCAGCAGCTTAGTAGGTGTAGGGACTGAAGCTTTCTTT.